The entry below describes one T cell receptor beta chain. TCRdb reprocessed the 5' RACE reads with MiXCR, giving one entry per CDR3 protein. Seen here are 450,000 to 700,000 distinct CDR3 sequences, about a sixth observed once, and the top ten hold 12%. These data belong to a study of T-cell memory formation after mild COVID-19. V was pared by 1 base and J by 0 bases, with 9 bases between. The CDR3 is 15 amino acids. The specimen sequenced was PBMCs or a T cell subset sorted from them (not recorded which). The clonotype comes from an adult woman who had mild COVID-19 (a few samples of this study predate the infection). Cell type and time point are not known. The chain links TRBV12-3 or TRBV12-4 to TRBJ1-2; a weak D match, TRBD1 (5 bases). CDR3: CASSLVGRPNYGYTF. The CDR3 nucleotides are TGTGCCAGCAGTTTAGTGGGACGGCCTAACTATGGCTACACCTTC.